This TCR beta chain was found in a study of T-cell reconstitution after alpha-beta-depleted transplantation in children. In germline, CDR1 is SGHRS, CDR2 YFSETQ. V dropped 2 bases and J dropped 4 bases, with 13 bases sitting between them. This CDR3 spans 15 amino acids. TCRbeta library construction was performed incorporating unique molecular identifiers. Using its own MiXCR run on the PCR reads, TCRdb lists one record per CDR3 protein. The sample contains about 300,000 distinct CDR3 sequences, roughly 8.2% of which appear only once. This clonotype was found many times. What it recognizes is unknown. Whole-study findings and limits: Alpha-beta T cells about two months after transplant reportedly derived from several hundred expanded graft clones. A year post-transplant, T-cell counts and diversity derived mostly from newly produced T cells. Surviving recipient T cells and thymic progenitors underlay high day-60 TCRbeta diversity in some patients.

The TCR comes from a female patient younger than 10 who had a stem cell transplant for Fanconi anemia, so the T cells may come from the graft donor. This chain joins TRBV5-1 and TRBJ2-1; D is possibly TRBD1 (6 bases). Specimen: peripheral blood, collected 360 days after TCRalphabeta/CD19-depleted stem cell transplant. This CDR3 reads CASSFGEQGYNEQFF. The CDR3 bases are TGCGCCAGCAGCTTCGGCGAACAGGGTTACAATGAGCAGTTCTTC. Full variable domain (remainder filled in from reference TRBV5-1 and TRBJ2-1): KAGVTQTPRYLIKTRGQQVTLSCSPISGHRSVSWYQQTPGQGLQFLFEYFSETQRNKGNFPGRFSGRQFSNSRSEMNVSTLELGDSALYLCASSFGEQGYNEQFFGPGTRLTVL.